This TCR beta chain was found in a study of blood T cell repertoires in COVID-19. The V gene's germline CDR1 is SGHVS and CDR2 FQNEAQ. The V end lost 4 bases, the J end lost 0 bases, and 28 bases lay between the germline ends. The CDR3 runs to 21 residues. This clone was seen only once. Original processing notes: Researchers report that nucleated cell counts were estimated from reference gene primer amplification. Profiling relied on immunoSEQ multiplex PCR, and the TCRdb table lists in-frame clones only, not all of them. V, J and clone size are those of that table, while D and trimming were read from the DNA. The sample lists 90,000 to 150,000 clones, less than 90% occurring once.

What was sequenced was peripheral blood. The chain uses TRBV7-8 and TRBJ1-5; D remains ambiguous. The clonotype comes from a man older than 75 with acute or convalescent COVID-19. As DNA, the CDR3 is TGTGCCAGCAGCTCGTCAACCGGGTCTCTAAGGTACCGGGATAGCAATCAGCCCCAGCATTTT. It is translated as CASSSSTGSLRYRDSNQPQHF.